Sequencing of this T cell receptor (beta chain) was carried out in a study of human T cells and chemical hapten exposure. Study summary: A mostly female patient group had alopecia areata, totalis or universalis.

The CDR3 sequence is 15 residues long. Germline loops: CDR1 SGHKS, CDR2 YYEKEE (reference sequence). V lost 2 bases and J lost 0, with 8 bases in between. This sample's time point: patch test 2, 6 weeks after DPC sensitization. Treatment meaning: therapeutic diphenylcyclopropenone sensitization with weekly scalp DPC. Each patch test followed a blood draw. TCRdb ran MiXCR on the RACE reads and lists one entry per CDR3 protein. In the table there are a few hundred thousand distinct CDR3 sequences, about 6% of which are singletons. This clonotype was detected a few times. Its antigen remains unidentified. Study conclusions and caveats: Patch test score rose with PT1 expanded TCRs, significant at 8, 16, 32, not 4.

This sequence originates from a woman between 18 and 29 years old with alopecia areata. Some clones in this sample may be carry-over from other donors' samples. Sequenced material: whole blood, taken in connection with sensitization to the hapten diphenylcyclopropenone (DPC). J is TRBJ1-4 and V is TRBV5-5; D unclear. As DNA, the CDR3 is TGTGCCAGCAGCTTAGCACACGCAACTAATGAAAAACTGTTTTTT. Protein: CASSLAHATNEKLFF.